The clone carrying this T cell receptor beta chain was recorded only once. This sample was included in a study of blood T cell repertoires in COVID-19. About the study: COVID-19 samples collected from the United States, Italy and Spain covered acute and convalescent phases. The analysed material was cDNA or gDNA that came from T cells, B-cell-depleted T cells, or PBMCs.

The CDR3 runs 16 residues. Germline V gene sequence: CDR1 SGHRS, CDR2 YFSETQ. Between the trimmed V and J ends, which lost 4 bases and 4 bases, there was a span of 20 bases. As handled by the study authors: How many nucleated cells were present was estimated from reference gene primer amplification. Sequencing was performed with immunoSEQ multiplex PCR; in TCRdb, only in-frame clones are kept and a portion is missing. That table supplies the V and J calls and clone size; D and trimming were determined from the DNA. The table shows tens of thousands of clones, with around 85% occurring only once. Sequencing was done on a sample of peripheral blood. This TCR derives from an elderly man with acute or convalescent COVID-19. The chain joins TRBV5-1 to TRBJ2-5; TRBD2 might be the D (7 bases). The CDR3: CASSRGQGCGGETQYF. In DNA form, the CDR3 reads TGCGCCAGCAGCCGGGGGCAGGGCTGCGGGGGAGAGACCCAGTACTTC.